The clone carrying this T cell receptor beta chain was picked up a small number of times. What it binds is unknown. The sample comes from a study of type 1 and type 2 diabetes patients. Study-wide background: From PBMCs, CD4+ and CD8+ T cells were isolated by magnetic microbeads. Broader study findings: In CD4+ and CD8+ T cells, type 2 diabetes diversity exceeded type 1. Type 2 diabetes patients had few highly-expanded CD4+ clones, median one.

Donors had no other autoimmune disease or infection in four weeks. CDR1 SNHLY and CDR2 FYNNEI come from the germline V gene. V was trimmed by 2 bases and J by 1 base, leaving 3 bases between them. The CDR3 is made up of 13 amino acids. Amplification started from genomic DNA. Multiplex PCR with 30 forward and 13 reverse primers amplified the TCR beta CDR3. TCRdb reprocessed the multiplex PCR reads via MiXCR and lists one record per CDR3 protein. Among 280,000 or so distinct CDR3 sequences, around 47% were seen once, and the ten largest hold roughly 15%. The chain employs TRBV2 and TRBJ2-4; D unresolved. Sequencing was performed on peripheral blood mononuclear cells (PBMCs). This sequence originates from a man between 18 and 35 years old with type 2 diabetes. The CDR3 here is CASSEWAKNIQYF. The DNA for the CDR3 is TGTGCCAGCAGTGAATGGGCCAAAAACATTCAGTACTTC.